The source of this TCR beta chain is a study of T cells in Graves' hyperthyroidism and ophthalmopathy. Germline values: CDR1 MNHEY, CDR2 SMNVEV (reference sequence). V was pared by 3 bases and J by 3 bases, with 6 bases between. The CDR3 spans 13 residues. Ophthalmopathy patients had Clinical Activity Score at least 3, NOSPECS grade at least 4, duration under 3 months. Researchers amplified the TCR beta CDR3 regions from RNA transcripts. HTBI primers were used for first-round RT-PCR of the TCR CDR3. Via MiXCR, TCRdb re-called the multiplex PCR reads, giving one row per CDR3 protein. The sample carries about 350,000 distinct CDR3 sequences, around 13% recorded once. A few counts support this clonotype.

The sample consisted of blood. This sequence joins TRBV27 and TRBJ2-1; D ambiguous. The source of this sequence is a middle-aged woman with Graves' ophthalmopathy. In DNA form, the CDR3 reads TGTGCCAGCAGTTTGTCGTTCTACAATGAGCAGTTCTTC. Protein: CASSLSFYNEQFF.